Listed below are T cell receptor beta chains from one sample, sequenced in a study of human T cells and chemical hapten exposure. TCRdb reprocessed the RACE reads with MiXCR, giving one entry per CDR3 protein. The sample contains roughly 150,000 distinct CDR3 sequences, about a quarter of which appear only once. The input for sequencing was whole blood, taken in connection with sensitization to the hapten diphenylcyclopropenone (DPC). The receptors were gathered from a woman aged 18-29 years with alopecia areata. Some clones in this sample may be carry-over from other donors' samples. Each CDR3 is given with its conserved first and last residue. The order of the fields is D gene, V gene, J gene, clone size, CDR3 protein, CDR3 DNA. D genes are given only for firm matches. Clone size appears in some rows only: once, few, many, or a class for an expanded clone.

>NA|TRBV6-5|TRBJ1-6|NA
CASSYSLGSYSPLHF
TGTGCCAGCAGTTACTCATTGGGGTCCTATTCACCCCTCCACTTT
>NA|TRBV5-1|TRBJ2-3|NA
CASLRGDYTDTQYF
TGCGCCAGCCTGCGGGGAGACTACACAGATACGCAGTATTTT
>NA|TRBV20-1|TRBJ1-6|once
CSARDLEPPLHF
TGCAGTGCTAGAGATTTGGAGCCACCCCTCCACTTT
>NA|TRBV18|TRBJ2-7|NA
CASSPRTHTYEQYF
TGTGCCAGCTCACCAAGGACACATACCTACGAGCAGTACTTC
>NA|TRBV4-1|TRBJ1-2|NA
CASSQVGYYGYTF
TGCGCCAGCAGCCAAGTGGGGTACTATGGCTACACCTTC
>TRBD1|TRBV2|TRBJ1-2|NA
CASSEIGGAYGYTF
TGTGCCAGCAGTGAAATAGGGGGCGCCTATGGCTACACCTTC
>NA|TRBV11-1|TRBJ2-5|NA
CASSSVYSLQETQYF
TGTGCCAGCAGCTCGGTTTACAGCCTACAAGAGACCCAGTACTTC
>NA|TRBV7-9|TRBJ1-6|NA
CASSLDTPDSPLHF
TGTGCCAGCAGCTTAGACACCCCGGATTCACCCCTCCACTTT
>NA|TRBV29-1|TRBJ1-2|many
CSVESDRLKLYGYTF
TGCAGCGTGGAAAGCGACAGACTAAAACTCTATGGCTACACCTTC
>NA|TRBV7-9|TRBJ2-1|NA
CASSFSLSQGQFF
TGTGCCAGCAGCTTTTCCCTCTCCCAAGGGCAGTTCTTC
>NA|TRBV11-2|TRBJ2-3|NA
CASSLVGNRGTDTQYF
TGTGCCAGCAGCTTAGTAGGAAACAGGGGCACAGATACGCAGTATTTT
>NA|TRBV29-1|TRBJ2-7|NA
CSVGDYEQYF
TGCAGCGTGGGAGACTACGAGCAGTACTTC
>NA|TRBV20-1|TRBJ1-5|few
CSARDGAANQPQHF
TGCAGTGCTAGAGATGGGGCAGCTAATCAGCCCCAGCATTTT
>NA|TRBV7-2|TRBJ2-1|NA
CASSSGSGTGEQFF
TGTGCCAGCAGCTCTGGCAGTGGGACGGGTGAGCAGTTCTTC
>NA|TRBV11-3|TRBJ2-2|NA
CASSSIRTGELFF
TGTGCCAGCAGCTCCATACGGACCGGGGAGCTGTTTTTT
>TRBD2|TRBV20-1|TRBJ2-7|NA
CSARGDTSGRPEQYF
TGCAGTGCTAGAGGTGATACTAGCGGGAGACCCGAGCAGTACTTC
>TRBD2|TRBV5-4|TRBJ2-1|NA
CASMPRAGGLGEQFF
TGTGCCAGCATGCCGAGAGCGGGGGGGCTAGGTGAGCAGTTCTTC
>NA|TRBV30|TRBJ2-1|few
CAWSRRNEQFF
TGTGCCTGGAGTCGCAGGAATGAGCAGTTCTTC
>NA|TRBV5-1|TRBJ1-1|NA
CASSLVGGPNTEAFF
TGCGCCAGCAGCTTGGTCGGGGGCCCGAACACTGAAGCTTTCTTT
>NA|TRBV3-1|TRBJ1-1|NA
CASSELTGLMNTEAFF
TGTGCCAGCAGCGAACTTACCGGACTGATGAACACTGAAGCTTTCTTT
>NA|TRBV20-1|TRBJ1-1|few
CSAGAANTEAFF
TGCAGTGCTGGCGCAGCGAACACTGAAGCTTTCTTT
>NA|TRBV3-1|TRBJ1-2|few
CASSPGLAYGYTF
TGTGCCAGCAGCCCGGGACTAGCCTATGGCTACACCTTC
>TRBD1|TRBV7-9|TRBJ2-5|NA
CASSLGGQLETQYF
TGTGCCAGCAGCTTAGGGGGACAGTTAGAGACCCAGTACTTC
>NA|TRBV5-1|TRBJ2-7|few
CASKFLGGTDRYEQYF
TGCGCCAGCAAATTCCTTGGAGGGACAGACCGATACGAGCAGTACTTC
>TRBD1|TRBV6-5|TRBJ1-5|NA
CASRQQGPGQPQHF
TGTGCCAGCAGACAACAGGGGCCCGGGCAGCCCCAGCATTTT
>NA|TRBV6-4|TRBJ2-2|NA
CASSDTYQRSTGELFF
TGTGCCAGCAGTGACACGTACCAAAGGAGTACCGGGGAGCTGTTTTTT
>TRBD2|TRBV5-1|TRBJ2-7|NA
CASSFQAGGSYEQYF
TGCGCCAGCAGCTTTCAAGCGGGAGGGTCCTACGAGCAGTACTTC
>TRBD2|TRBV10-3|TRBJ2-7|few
CAIGSSGAAYEQYF
TGTGCCATCGGCTCTAGCGGGGCCGCCTACGAGCAGTACTTC
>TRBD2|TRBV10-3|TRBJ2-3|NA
CAISVAGGADTQYF
TGTGCCATCAGTGTGGCGGGGGGTGCAGATACGCAGTATTTT
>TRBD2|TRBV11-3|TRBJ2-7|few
CASSRLAGDEQYF
TGTGCCAGCAGCCGACTAGCGGGTGACGAGCAGTACTTC
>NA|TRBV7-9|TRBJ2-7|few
CASSLFPAYEQYF
TGTGCCAGCAGCTTATTTCCTGCCTACGAGCAGTACTTC
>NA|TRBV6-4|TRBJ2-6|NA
CASSDSSRSGANVLTF
TGTGCCAGCAGTGACTCGAGTAGGTCTGGGGCCAACGTCCTGACTTTC
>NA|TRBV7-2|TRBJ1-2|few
CASSLVQNYGYTF
TGTGCCAGCAGCTTAGTCCAGAACTATGGCTACACCTTC
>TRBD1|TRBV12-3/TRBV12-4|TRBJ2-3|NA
CASSFYKTGTDTQYF
TGTGCCAGCAGTTTCTACAAGACAGGGACAGATACGCAGTATTTT
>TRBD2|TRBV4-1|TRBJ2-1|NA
CASSHSSSGKLNEQFF
TGCGCCAGCAGCCACTCTTCTAGCGGGAAACTCAATGAGCAGTTCTTC
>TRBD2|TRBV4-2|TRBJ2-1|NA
CASRAAASGPTEQFF
TGTGCCAGCAGAGCCGCGGCTAGCGGGCCTACGGAGCAGTTCTTC
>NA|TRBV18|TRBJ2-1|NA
CASSPQRNSYNEQFF
TGTGCCAGCTCACCACAACGCAACTCCTACAATGAGCAGTTCTTC
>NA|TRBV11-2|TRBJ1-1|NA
CASSETANTEAFF
TGTGCCAGCAGCGAGACAGCGAACACTGAAGCTTTCTTT
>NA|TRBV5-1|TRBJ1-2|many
CASSLLGYGYTF
TGCGCCAGCAGCTTATTGGGCTATGGCTACACCTTC
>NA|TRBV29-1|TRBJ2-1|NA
CSGGPPEGLAHNEQFF
TGCAGCGGTGGCCCGCCGGAAGGGTTGGCCCACAATGAGCAGTTCTTC
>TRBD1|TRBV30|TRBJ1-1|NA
CAWQHRGRTEAFF
TGTGCCTGGCAACACAGGGGTCGAACTGAAGCTTTCTTT
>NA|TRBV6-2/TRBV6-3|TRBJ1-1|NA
CASSYHGGNTEAFF
TGTGCCAGCAGTTACCACGGGGGAAACACTGAAGCTTTCTTT
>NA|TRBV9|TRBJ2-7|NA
CASSVGEGSSYEQYF
TGTGCCAGCAGCGTAGGCGAAGGGAGCTCCTACGAGCAGTACTTC